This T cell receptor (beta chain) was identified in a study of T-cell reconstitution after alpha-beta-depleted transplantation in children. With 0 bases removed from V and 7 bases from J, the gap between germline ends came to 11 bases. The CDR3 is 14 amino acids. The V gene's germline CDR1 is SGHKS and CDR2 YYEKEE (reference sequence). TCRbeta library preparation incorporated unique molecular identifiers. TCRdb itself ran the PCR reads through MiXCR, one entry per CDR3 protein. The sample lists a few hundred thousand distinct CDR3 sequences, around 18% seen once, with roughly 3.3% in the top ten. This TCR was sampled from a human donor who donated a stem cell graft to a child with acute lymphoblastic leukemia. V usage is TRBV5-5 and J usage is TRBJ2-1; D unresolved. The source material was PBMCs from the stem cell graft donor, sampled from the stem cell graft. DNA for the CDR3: TGTGCCAGCAGCTTGGATGTTGACCCGAATGAGCAGTTCTTC. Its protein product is CASSLDVDPNEQFF. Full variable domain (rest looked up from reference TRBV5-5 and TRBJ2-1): DAGVTQSPTHLIKTRGQQVTLRCSPISGHKSVSWYQQVLGQGPQFIFQYYEKEERGRGNFPDRFSARQFPNYSSELNVNALLLGDSALYLCASSLDVDPNEQFFGPGTRLTVL.